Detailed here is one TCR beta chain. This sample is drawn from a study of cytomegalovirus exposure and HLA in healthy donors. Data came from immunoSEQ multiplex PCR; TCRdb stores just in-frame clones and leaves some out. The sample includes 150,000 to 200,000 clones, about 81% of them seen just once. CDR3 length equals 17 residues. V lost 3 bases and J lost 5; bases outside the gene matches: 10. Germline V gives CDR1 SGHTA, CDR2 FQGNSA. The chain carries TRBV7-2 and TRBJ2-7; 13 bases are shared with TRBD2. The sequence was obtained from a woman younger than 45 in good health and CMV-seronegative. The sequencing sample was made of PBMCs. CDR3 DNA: TGTGCCAGCAGCTTCTCCCGTATGACTAGCGGGAGGAACGAGCAGTACTTC. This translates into CASSFSRMTSGRNEQYF.